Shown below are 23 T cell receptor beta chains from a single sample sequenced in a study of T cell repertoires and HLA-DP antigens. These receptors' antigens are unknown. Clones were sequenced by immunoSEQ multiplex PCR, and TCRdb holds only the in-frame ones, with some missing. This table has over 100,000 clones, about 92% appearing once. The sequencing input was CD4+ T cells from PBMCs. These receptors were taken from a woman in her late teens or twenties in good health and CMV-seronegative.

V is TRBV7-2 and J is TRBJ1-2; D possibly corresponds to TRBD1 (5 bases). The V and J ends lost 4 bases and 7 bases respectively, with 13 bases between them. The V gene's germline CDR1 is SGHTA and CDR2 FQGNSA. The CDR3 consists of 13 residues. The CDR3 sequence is CASSSGRDLGYTF. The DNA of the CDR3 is TGTGCCAGCAGCTCGGGCAGGGACCTTGGCTACACCTTC.

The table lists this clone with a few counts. CDR3 sequence: CASSFVDRGLYGYTF. The CDR3 DNA reads as TGTGCCAGCAGTTTTGTCGACAGGGGATTGTATGGCTACACCTTC. The genes are TRBV28 and TRBJ1-2; TRBD1 aligns across 8 bases. The CDR3 sequence is 15 residues long. V lost 3 bases to trimming and J lost 5 bases; unmatched junction nucleotides: 8. CDR1 MDHEN and CDR2 SYDVKM come from the germline V gene.

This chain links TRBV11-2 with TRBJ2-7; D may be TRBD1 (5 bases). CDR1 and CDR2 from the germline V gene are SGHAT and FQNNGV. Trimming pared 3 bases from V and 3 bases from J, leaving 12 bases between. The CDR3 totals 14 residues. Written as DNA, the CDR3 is TGTGCCAGCAGCTTGCATACAGGCGACTACGAGCAGTACTTC. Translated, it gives CASSLHTGDYEQYF.

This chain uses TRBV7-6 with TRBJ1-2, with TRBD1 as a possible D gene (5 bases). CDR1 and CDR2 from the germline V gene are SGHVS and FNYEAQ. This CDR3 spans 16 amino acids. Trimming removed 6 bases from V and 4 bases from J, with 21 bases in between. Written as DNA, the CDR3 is TGTGCCAGCAGTCCTGCAGGGCGCCACGACCCCTATGGCTACACCTTC. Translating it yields CASSPAGRHDPYGYTF.

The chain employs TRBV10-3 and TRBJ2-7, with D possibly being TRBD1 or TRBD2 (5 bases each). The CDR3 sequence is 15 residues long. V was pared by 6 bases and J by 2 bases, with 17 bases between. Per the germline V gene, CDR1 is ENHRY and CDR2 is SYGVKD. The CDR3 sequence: CAISSGTTTTYEQYF. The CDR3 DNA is TGTGCCATCAGCTCCGGGACCACGACGACCTACGAGCAGTACTTC.

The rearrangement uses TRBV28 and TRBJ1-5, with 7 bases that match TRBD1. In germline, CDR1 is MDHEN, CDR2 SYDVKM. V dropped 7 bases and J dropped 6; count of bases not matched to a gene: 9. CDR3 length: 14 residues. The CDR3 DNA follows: TGTGCCAGCACAGGTACAGGGGAGAGTCAGCCCCAGCATTTT. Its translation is CASTGTGESQPQHF.

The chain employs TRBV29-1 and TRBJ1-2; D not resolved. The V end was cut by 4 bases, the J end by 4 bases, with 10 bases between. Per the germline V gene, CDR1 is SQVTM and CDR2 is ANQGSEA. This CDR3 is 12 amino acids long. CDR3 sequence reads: CSVAVPSYGYTF. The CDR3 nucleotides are TGCAGCGTTGCGGTACCGAGCTATGGCTACACCTTC.

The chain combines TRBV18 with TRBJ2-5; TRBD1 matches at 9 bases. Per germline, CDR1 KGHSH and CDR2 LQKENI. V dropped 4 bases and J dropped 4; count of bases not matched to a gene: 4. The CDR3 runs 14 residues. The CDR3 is CASSLQGAGETQYF. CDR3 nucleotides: TGTGCCAGCTCACTACAGGGGGCTGGAGAGACCCAGTACTTC.

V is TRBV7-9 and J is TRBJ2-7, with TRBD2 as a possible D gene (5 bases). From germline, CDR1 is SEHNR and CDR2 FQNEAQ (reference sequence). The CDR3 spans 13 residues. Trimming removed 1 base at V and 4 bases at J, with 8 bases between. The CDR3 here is CASSLVRGYEQYF. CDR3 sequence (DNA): TGTGCCAGCAGCTTAGTTCGGGGTTACGAGCAGTACTTC.

The CDR3 region is CASSEGTVSGNTIYF. DNA for the CDR3: TGTGCCAGCAGCGAGGGGACAGTCTCTGGAAACACCATATATTTT. The rearrangement links TRBV11-2 to TRBJ1-3; 7 bases agree with TRBD1. This CDR3 is 15 amino acids long. V dropped 5 bases and J dropped 0; count of bases not matched to a gene: 4. Germline CDR1 SGHAT, CDR2 FQNNGV.

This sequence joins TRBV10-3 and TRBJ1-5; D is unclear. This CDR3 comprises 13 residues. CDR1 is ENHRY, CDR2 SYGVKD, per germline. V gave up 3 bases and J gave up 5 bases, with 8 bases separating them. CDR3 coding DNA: TGTGCCATCAGTGATCCCCCCCATCAGCCCCAGCATTTT. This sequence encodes CAISDPPHQPQHF.

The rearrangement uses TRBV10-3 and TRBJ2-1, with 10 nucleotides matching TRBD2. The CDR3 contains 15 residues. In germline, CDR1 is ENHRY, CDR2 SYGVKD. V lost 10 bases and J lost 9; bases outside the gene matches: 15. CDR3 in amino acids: CATREGAGGPSEQFF. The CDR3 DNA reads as TGTGCCACCCGAGAGGGAGCGGGAGGGCCCAGTGAGCAGTTCTTC.

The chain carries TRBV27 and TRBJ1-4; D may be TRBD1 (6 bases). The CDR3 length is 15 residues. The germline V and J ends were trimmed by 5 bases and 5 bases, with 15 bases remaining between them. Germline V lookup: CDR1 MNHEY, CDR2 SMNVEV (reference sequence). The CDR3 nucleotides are TGTGCCAGCAGTCCAACAGGGAGGAAGAATGAAAAACTGTTTTTT. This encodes CASSPTGRKNEKLFF.

The CDR3 protein is CATSHLGESYNEQFF. CDR3 nucleotides: TGTGCCACCAGCCATTTAGGAGAGTCCTACAATGAGCAGTTCTTC. This chain joins TRBV15 and TRBJ2-1, with D hard to call. V was shortened by 5 bases and J by 1 base, with 12 bases between the two germline ends. The CDR3 extends over 15 amino acids. Germline assignment: CDR1 LNHNV and CDR2 YYDKDF (reference sequence).

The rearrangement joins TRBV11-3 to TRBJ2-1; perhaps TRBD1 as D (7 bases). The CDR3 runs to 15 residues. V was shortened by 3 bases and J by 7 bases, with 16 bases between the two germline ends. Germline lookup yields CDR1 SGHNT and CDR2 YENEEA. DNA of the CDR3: TGTGCCAGCAGCTTGGGGGGACAGAGGTGGAATGAGCAGTTCTTC. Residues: CASSLGGQRWNEQFF.

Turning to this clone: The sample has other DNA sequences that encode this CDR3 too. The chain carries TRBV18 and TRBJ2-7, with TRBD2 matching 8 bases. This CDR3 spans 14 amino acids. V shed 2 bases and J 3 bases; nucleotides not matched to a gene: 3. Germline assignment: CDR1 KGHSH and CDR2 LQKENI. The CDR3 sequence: CASSPGRGGYEQYF. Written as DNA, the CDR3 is TGTGCCAGCTCACCAGGTCGGGGGGGCTACGAGCAGTACTTC.

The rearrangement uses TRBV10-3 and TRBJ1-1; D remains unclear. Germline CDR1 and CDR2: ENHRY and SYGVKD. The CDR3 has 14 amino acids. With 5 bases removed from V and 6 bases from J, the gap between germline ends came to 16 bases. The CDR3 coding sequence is TGTGCCATCAGTTCAATAGAGCAGAGGGCTGAAGCTTTCTTT. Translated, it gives CAISSIEQRAEAFF.

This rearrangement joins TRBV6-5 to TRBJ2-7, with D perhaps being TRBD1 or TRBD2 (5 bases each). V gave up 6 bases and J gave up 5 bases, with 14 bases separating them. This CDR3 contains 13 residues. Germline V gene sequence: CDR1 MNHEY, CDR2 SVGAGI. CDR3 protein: CASSRNRGHEQYF. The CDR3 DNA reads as TGTGCCAGCAGCCGAAACCGGGGACACGAGCAGTACTTC.

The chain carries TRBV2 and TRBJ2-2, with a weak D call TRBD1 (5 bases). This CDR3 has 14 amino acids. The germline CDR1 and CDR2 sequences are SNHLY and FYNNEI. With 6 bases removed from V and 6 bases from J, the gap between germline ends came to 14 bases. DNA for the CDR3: TGTGCCAGCAGAGATGACAGTAAGGCCGGGGAGCTGTTTTTT. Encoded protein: CASRDDSKAGELFF.

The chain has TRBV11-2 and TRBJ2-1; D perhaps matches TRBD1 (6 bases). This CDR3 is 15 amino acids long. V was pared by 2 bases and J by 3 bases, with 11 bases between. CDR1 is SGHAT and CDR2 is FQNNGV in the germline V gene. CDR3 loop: CASSLLGGIYNEQFF. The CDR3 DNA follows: TGTGCCAGCAGCTTATTAGGGGGTATCTACAATGAGCAGTTCTTC. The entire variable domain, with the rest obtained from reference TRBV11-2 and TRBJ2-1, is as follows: EAGVAQSPRYKIIEKRQSVAFWCNPISGHATLYWYQQILGQGPKLLIQFQNNGVVDDSQLPKDRFSAERLKGVDSTLKIQPAKLEDSAVYLCASSLLGGIYNEQFFGPGTRLTVL.

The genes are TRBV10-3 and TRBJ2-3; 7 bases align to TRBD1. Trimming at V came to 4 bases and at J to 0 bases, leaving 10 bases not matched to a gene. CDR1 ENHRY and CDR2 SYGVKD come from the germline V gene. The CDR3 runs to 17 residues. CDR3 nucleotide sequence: TGTGCCATCAGTGGTCGACAGGGAGCGCCTAGCACAGATACGCAGTATTTT. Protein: CAISGRQGAPSTDTQYF.

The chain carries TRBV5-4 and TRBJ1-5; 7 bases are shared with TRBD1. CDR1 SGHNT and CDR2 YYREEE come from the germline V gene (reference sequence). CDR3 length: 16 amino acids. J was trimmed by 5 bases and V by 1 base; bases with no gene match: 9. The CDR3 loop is CASSLWDSGLDQPQHF. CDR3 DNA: TGTGCCAGCAGCTTGTGGGACAGTGGCTTGGATCAGCCCCAGCATTTT.

The CDR3 DNA sequence: TGTGCCAGCAGTGAACATCGGCAGCTTAGGGATGAGCAGTTCTTC. Protein product: CASSEHRQLRDEQFF. V and J are TRBV25-1 and TRBJ2-1; no definite D call. CDR3 length: 15 amino acids. V lost 2 bases to trimming and J lost 8 bases, with 16 bases between them. The germline CDR1 and CDR2 sequences are MGHDK and SYGVNS.